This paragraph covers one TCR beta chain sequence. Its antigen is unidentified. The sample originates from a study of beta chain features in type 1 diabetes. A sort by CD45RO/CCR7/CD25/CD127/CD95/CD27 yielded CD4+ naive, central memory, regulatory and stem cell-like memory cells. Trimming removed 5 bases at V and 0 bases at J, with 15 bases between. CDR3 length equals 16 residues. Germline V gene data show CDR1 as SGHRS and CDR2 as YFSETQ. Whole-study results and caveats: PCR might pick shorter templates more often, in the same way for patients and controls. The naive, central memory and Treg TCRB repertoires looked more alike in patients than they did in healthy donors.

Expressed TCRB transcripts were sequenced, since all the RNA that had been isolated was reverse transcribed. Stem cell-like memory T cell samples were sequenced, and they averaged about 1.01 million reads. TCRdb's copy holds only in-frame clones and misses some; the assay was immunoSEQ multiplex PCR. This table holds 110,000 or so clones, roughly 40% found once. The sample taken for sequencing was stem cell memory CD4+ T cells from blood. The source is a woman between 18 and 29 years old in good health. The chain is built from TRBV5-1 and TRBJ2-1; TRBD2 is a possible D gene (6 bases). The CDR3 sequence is CASSWLLGGSYNEQFF. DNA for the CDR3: TGCGCCAGCAGTTGGCTTCTGGGGGGCTCCTACAATGAGCAGTTCTTC.